Reported below is one T cell receptor (beta chain). The antigen remains undetermined. Culturing for more than eight days preceded CD4+ T cell isolation. Vaccine recipients lacked prior SARS-CoV-2 infection and had negative nucleocapsid antibodies. The entry originates in a study of vaccination effects on CD4 cells after COVID-19. Background on the study: Viral peptide pool expansion of antigen-specific CD4+ T cells preceded sequencing in the ViraFEST assay.

Broader study findings: Common cold coronaviruses were cross-recognized by only 1 of 255 vaccine-induced clones in healthy vaccinees.

Per germline, CDR1 MNHEY and CDR2 SVGAGI. V was cut by 7 bases and J by 7 bases, with 20 bases left in between. The CDR3 extends over 15 amino acids. The method was immunoSEQ multiplex PCR; TCRdb's version includes in-frame clones alone and lacks a portion of them. The sample lists 20,000 to 25,000 clones, 73% seen once, with approximately 11% in the top ten. V gene TRBV6-5 combines with J gene TRBJ1-5; D gene unclear. The sample was CD4+ T cells from PBMCs cultured without peptide, taken before COVID-19 vaccination. The clonotype was recovered from a human donor who received a COVID-19 vaccine. The CDR3 coding sequence is TGTGCCAGCATCACCGACTGGGTGGCGGAACAGCCCCAGCATTTT. It encodes CASITDWVAEQPQHF.